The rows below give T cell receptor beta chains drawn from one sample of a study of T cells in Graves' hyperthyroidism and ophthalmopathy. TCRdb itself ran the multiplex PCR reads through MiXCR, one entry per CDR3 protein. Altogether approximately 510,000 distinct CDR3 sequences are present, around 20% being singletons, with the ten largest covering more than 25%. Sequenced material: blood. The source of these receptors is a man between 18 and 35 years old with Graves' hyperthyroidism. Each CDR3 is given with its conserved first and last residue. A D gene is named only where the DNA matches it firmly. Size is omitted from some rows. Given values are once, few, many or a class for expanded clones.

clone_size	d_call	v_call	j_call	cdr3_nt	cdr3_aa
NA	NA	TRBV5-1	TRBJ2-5	TGCGCCAGCAGCTTTCAGGTCGAAGAGACCCAGTACTTC	CASSFQVEETQYF
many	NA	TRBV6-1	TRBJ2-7	TGTGCCAGCACCTACATCCTGGGGGGGGCGACCTACGAGCAGTACTTC	CASTYILGGATYEQYF
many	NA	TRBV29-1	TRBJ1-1	TGCAGCGCCCAGGGAGGCACTGAAGCTTTCTTT	CSAQGGTEAFF
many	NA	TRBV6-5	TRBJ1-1	TGTGCCAGCAGTAACGACGAGAACACTGAAGCTTTCTTT	CASSNDENTEAFF
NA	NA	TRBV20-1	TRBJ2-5	TGCAGTGCTCGGGGTAGACAGATTCAAGAGACCCAGTACTTC	CSARGRQIQETQYF
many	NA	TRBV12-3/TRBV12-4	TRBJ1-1	TGTGCCAGCAGGCCTGGGGGGGGGTTACGGAACACTGAAGCTTTCTTT	CASRPGGGLRNTEAFF
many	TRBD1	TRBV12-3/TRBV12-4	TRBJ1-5	TGTGCCAGCAGTTTCTCGGACAGGGGGAATCAGCCCCAGCATTTT	CASSFSDRGNQPQHF
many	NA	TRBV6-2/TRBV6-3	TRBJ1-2	TGTGCCAGCATCAAAAAGTTGGGGGGCGCGCTTAAAGAAAATGGCTACACCTTC	CASIKKLGGALKENGYTF
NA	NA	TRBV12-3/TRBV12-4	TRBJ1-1	TGTGCCAGCAGTTTATTGTTGGGTCCCACTGAAGCTTTCTTT	CASSLLLGPTEAFF
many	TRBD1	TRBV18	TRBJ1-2	TGTGCCAGCTCACCCCAAGGACAGGGGAACTATGGCTACACCTTC	CASSPQGQGNYGYTF
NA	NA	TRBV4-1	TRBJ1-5	TGCGCCAGCAGCCAAACCCCCGGCGGGGGGACTAGCAATCAGCCCCAGCATTTT	CASSQTPGGGTSNQPQHF
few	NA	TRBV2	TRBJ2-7	TGTGCCAGCAAGTATACGATAGACCTCGTCTCGTCCTACGAGCAGTACTTC	CASKYTIDLVSSYEQYF
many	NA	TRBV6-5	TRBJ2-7	TGTGCCAGCAGTTACTCAATGCAGGGTTACTCCTACGAGCAGTACTTC	CASSYSMQGYSYEQYF
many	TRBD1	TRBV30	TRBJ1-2	TGTGCCTGGAGTGCGCTCAGGGGGCTAGGCTATGGCTACACCTTC	CAWSALRGLGYGYTF
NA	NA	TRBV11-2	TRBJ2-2	TGTGCCAGCAGCTTATTCCCCCCCCTCACCGGGGAGCTGTTTTTT	CASSLFPPLTGELFF
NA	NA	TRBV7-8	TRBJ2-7	TGTGCCAGCAGCTCCCGGGGGGAGGGGGCCTACGAGCAGTACTTC	CASSSRGEGAYEQYF
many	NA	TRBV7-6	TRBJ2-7	TGTGCCAGCAGCTTAGGGACCGGGCCCGGATACGAGCAGTACTTC	CASSLGTGPGYEQYF
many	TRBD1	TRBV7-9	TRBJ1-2	TGTGCCATCAGACAGGGACCTGGCTACACCTTC	CAIRQGPGYTF
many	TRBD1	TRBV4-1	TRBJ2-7	TGCGCCAGCAGCCAGCCAGGCGGAGGACAGGGTGTACACGAGCAGTACTTC	CASSQPGGGQGVHEQYF
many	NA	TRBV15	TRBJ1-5	TGTGCCACCAGCAGAGACCTGGGACGGAATCAGCCCCAGCATTTT	CATSRDLGRNQPQHF
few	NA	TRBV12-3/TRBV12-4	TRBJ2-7	TGTGCCAGCAAGGGGCCAAACACCTACGAGCAGTACTTC	CASKGPNTYEQYF
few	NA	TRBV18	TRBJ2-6	TGTGCCAGCTCACCGGACAGCGTCAGCTCTGGGGCCAACGTCCTGACTTTC	CASSPDSVSSGANVLTF
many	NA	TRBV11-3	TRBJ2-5	TGTGCCAGCAGCTTAGCGTTTGGGCAGGAGCAAGAGACCCAGTACTTC	CASSLAFGQEQETQYF
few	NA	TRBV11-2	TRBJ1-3	TGTGCCAGCAGCCTGAAAATCCCGAGCTCTGGAAACACCATATATTTT	CASSLKIPSSGNTIYF
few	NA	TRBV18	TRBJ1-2	TGTGCCAGCTCACCTCAGGGGTCGGTCTATGGCTACACCTTC	CASSPQGSVYGYTF
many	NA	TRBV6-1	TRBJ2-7	TGTGCCAGCAGTGATCACTTAATATACTACGAGCAGTACTTC	CASSDHLIYYEQYF
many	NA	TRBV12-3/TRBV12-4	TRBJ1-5	TGTGCCAGCAGTTTAAGTGGTGACAACGGTCCCCAGCATTTT	CASSLSGDNGPQHF
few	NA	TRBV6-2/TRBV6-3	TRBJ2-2	TGTGCCAGCAGCCACCTGCTAGGACACCCGAACACCGGGGAGCTGTTTTTT	CASSHLLGHPNTGELFF
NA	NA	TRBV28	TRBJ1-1	TGTGCCAGCAGTTTGGCAGTTCTGGCGTCTACTGAAGCTTTCTTT	CASSLAVLASTEAFF
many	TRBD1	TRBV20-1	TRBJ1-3	TGCAGTGCCCCGGACGACAGGGGAGGACGAGGAAACACCATATATTTT	CSAPDDRGGRGNTIYF
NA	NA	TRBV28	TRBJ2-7	TGTGCCAGCAGTTTCGCCACCTCCTCCTACGAGCAGTACTTC	CASSFATSSYEQYF
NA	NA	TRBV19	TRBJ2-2	TGTGCCAGTAGTATAGACGACAGGCAGGACACCGGGGAGCTGTTTTTT	CASSIDDRQDTGELFF
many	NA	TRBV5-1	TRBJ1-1	TGCGCCAGCAGCTTGGGACAGTTTGCTGAAGCTTTCTTT	CASSLGQFAEAFF
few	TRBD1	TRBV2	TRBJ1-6	TGTGCCAGCAGTCCCGGGACAGGTGTTGGCTCCTATAATTCACCCCTCCACTTT	CASSPGTGVGSYNSPLHF
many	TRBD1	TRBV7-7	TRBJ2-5	TGTGCCAGCAGCGCTGAACAGGGGGCCCAAGAGACCCAGTACTTC	CASSAEQGAQETQYF
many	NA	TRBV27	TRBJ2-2	TGTGCCAGCAGTTTAGGGGACCCCACCGGGGAGCTGTTTTTT	CASSLGDPTGELFF
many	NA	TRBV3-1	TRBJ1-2	TGTGCCAGCAGCCAAGTAATGGCGGGTAAGGCCGGCTACACCTTC	CASSQVMAGKAGYTF
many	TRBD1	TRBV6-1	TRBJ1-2	TGTGCCAGCAACTACCGGGACAGAGGCTATGGCTACACCTTC	CASNYRDRGYGYTF